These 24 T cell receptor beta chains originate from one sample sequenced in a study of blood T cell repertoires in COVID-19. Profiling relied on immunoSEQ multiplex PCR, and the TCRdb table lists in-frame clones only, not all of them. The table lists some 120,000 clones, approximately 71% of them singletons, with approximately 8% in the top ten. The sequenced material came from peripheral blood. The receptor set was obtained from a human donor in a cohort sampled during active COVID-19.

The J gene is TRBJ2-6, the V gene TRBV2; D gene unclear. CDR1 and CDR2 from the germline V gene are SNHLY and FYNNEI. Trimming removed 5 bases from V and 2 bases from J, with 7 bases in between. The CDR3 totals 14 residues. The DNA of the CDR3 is TGTGCCAGCAGTCCTTGGCCTGGGGCCAACGTCCTGACTTTC. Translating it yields CASSPWPGANVLTF.

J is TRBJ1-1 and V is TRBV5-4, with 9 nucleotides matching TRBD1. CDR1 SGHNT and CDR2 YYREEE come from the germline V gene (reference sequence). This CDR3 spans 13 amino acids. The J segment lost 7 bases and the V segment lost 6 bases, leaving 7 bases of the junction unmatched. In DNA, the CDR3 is TGTGCCAGCACCCCGGGACAGGGCGTTGAAGCTTTCTTT. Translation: CASTPGQGVEAFF.

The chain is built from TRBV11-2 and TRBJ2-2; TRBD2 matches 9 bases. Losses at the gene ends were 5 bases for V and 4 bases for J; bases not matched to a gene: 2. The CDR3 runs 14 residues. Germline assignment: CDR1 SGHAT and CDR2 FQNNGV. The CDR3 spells CASSMGLATGELFF. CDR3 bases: TGTGCCAGCAGCATGGGACTAGCCACCGGGGAGCTGTTTTTT. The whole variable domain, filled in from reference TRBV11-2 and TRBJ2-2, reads EAGVAQSPRYKIIEKRQSVAFWCNPISGHATLYWYQQILGQGPKLLIQFQNNGVVDDSQLPKDRFSAERLKGVDSTLKIQPAKLEDSAVYLCASSMGLATGELFFGEGSRLTVL.

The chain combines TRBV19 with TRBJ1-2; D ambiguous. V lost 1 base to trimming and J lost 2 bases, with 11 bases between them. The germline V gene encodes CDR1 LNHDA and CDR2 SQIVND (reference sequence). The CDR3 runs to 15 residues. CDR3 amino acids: CASSIVSGGNYGYTF. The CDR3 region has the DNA TGTGCCAGTAGTATAGTGTCAGGAGGAAACTATGGCTACACCTTC.

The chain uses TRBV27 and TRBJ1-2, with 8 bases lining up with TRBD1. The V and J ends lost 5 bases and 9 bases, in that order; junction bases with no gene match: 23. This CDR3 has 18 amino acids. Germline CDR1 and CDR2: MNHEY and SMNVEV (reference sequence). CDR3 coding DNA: TGTGCCAGCAGTGCACAGGGGGGGGACTTAGCAGGGGATGGGAGCTACACCTTC. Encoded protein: CASSAQGGDLAGDGSYTF.

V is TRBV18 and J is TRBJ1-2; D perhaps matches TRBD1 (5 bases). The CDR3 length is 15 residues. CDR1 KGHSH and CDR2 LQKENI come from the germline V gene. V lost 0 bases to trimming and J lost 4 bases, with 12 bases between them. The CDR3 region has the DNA TGTGCCAGCTCACCACCCCAGGGAGGCAGCTATGGCTACACCTTC. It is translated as CASSPPQGGSYGYTF.

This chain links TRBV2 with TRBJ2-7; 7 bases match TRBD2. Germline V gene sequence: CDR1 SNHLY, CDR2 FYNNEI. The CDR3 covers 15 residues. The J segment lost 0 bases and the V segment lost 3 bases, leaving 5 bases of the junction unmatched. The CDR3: CASSDGRETSYEQYF. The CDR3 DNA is TGTGCCAGCAGTGACGGGCGGGAGACCTCCTACGAGCAGTACTTC.

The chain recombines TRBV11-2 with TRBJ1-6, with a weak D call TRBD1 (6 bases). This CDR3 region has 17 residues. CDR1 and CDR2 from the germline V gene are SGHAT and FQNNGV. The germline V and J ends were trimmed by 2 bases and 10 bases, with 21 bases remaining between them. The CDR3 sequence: CASSLFVGGAGYSPLHF. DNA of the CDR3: TGTGCCAGCAGCTTATTTGTGGGGGGGGCTGGATACTCACCCCTCCACTTT. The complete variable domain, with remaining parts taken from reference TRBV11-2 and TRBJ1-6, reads EAGVAQSPRYKIIEKRQSVAFWCNPISGHATLYWYQQILGQGPKLLIQFQNNGVVDDSQLPKDRFSAERLKGVDSTLKIQPAKLEDSAVYLCASSLFVGGAGYSPLHFGNGTRLTVT.

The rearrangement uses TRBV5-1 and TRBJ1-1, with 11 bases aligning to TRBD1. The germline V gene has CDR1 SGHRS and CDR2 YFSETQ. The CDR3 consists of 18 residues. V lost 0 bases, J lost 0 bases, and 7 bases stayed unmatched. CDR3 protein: CASSLGPGTGGLNTEAFF. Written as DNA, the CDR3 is TGCGCCAGCAGCTTGGGCCCCGGGACAGGGGGTTTGAACACTGAAGCTTTCTTT.

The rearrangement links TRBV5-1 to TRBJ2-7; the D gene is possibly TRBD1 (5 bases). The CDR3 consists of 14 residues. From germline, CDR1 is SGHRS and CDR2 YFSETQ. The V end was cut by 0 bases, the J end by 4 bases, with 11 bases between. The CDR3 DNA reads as TGCGCCAGCAGCTTGGCAGGCAGGGATTACGAGCAGTACTTC. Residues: CASSLAGRDYEQYF. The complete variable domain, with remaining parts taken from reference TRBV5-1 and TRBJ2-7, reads KAGVTQTPRYLIKTRGQQVTLSCSPISGHRSVSWYQQTPGQGLQFLFEYFSETQRNKGNFPGRFSGRQFSNSRSEMNVSTLELGDSALYLCASSLAGRDYEQYFGPGTRLTVT.

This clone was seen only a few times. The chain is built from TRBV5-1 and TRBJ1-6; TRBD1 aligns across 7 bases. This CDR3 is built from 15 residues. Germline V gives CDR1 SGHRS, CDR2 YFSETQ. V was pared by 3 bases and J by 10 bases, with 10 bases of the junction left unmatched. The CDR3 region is CASSSVEGARSPLHF. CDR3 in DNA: TGCGCCAGCAGCTCGGTAGAGGGGGCGCGGTCACCCCTCCACTTT.

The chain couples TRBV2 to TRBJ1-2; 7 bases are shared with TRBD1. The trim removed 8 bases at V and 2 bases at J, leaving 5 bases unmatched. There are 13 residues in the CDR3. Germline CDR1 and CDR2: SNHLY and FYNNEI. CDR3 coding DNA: TGTGCCAGCTCGACAGGGCCGAACTATGGCTACACCTTC. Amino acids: CASSTGPNYGYTF.

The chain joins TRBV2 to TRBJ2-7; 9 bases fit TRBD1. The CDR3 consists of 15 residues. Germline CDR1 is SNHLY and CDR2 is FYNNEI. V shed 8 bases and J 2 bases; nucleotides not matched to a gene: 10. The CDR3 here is CASGVEDRGPYEQYF. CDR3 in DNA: TGTGCCAGCGGAGTAGAGGACAGGGGCCCCTACGAGCAGTACTTC.

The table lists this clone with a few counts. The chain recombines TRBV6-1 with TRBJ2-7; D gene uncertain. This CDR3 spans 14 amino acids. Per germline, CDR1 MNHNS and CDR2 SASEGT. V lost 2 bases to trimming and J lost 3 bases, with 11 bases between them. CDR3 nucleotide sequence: TGTGCCAGCAGTGAAACTCTAGAGGACTACGAGCAGTACTTC. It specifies CASSETLEDYEQYF.

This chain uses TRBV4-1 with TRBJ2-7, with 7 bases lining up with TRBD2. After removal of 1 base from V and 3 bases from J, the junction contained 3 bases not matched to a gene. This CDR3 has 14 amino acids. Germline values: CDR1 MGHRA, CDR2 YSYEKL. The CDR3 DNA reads TGCGCCAGCAGCCAAGGGACTAGGGGCTACGAGCAGTACTTC. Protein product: CASSQGTRGYEQYF.

The CDR3 spells CATGQHSGNTIYF. For the CDR3, the DNA is TGTGCCACGGGACAGCACTCTGGAAACACCATATATTTT. The chain uses TRBV12-3 or TRBV12-4 and TRBJ1-3; 7 bases align to TRBD1. CDR3 length: 13 residues. J lost 0 bases, V lost 10 bases, and 3 bases had no gene match.

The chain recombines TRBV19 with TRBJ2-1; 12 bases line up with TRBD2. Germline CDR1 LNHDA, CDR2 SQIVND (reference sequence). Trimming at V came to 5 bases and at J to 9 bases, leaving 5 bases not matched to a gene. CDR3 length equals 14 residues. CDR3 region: CASSLTSGSSEQFF. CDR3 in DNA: TGTGCCAGTAGTTTGACTAGCGGGAGCAGTGAGCAGTTCTTC.

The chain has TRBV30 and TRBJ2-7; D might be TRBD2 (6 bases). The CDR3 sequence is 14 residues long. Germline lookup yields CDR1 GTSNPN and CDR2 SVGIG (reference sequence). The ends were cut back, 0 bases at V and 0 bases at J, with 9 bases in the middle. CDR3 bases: TGTGCCTGGAGTGTACGGGGGAGCTCCTACGAGCAGTACTTC. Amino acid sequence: CAWSVRGSSYEQYF.

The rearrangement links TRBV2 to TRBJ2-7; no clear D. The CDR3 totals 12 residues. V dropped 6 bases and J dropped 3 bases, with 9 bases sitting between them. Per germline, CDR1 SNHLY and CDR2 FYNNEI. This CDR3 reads CASSPTGYEQYF. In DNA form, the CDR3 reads TGTGCCAGCAGCCCGACTGGCTACGAGCAGTACTTC. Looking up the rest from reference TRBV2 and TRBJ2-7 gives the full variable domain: EPEVTQTPSHQVTQMGQEVILRCVPISNHLYFYWYRQILGQKVEFLVSFYNNEISEKSEIFDDQFSVERPDGSNFTLKIRSTKLEDSAMYFCASSPTGYEQYFGPGTRLTVT.

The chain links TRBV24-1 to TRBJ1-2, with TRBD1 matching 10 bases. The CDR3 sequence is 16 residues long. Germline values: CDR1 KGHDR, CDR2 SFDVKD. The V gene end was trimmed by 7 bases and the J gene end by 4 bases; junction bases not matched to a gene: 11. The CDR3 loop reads CATSEGQGLGGYGYTF. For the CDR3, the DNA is TGTGCCACCAGCGAGGGACAGGGGCTAGGAGGCTATGGCTACACCTTC.

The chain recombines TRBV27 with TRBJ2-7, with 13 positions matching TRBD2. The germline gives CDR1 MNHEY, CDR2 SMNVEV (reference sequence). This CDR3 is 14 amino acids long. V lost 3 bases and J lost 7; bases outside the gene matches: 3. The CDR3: CASSFGLAGEEQYF. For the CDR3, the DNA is TGTGCCAGCAGTTTCGGACTAGCGGGAGAGGAGCAGTACTTC.

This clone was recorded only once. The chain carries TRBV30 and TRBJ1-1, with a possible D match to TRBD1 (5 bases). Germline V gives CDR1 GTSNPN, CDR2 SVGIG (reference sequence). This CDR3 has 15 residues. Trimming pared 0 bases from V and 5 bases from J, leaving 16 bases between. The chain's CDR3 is CAWSVREGRWTEAFF. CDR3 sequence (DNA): TGTGCCTGGAGTGTACGGGAGGGGCGGTGGACTGAAGCTTTCTTT.

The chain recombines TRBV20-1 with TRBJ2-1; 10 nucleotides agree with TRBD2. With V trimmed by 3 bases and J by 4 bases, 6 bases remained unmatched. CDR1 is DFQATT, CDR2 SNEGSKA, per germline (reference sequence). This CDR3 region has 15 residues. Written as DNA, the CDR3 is TGCAGTGCTAGTGAGCGGGGGGGCTCTTACAATGAGCAGTTCTTC. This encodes CSASERGGSYNEQFF.

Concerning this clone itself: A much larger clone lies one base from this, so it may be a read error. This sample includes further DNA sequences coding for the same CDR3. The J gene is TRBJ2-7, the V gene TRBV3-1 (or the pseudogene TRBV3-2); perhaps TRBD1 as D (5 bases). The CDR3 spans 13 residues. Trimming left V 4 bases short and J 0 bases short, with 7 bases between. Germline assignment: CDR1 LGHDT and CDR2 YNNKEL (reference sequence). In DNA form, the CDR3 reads TGTGCCAGCAGCCCGGACACCTCCTACGAGCAGTACTTC. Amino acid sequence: CASSPDTSYEQYF.